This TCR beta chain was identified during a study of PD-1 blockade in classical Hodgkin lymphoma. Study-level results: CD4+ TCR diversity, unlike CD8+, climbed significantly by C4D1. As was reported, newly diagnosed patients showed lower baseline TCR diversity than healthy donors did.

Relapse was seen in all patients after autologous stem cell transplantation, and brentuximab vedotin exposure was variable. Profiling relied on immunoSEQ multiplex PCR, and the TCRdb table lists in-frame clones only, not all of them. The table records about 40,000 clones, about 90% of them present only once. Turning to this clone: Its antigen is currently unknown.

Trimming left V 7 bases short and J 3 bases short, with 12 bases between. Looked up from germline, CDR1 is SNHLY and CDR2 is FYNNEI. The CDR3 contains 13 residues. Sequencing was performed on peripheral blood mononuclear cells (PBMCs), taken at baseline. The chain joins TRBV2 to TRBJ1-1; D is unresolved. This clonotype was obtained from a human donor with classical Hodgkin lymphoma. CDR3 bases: TGTGCCAGCAATACAGAAATTCACACTGAAGCTTTCTTT. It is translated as CASNTEIHTEAFF.